The 13 T cell receptor beta chains below all came from one sample that was sequenced in a study of shared clonotypes between healthy human individuals. Method: immunoSEQ multiplex PCR; TCRdb's copy keeps in-frame clones and lacks some. The sample carries hundreds of thousands of clones, roughly 72% recorded once. Specimen: PBMCs. These receptors came from a woman aged 40 to 50 in good health. Some clones in this sample may be carry-over from other donors' samples.

The chain couples TRBV10-1 to TRBJ2-5; 9 bases map to TRBD2. V dropped 5 bases and J dropped 5; count of bases not matched to a gene: 6. CDR1 and CDR2 (germline): WNHNN, SYGVQD (reference sequence). This CDR3 comprises 14 residues. CDR3 sequence: CASSLSGSVETQYF. The CDR3 nucleotides are TGCGCCAGCAGTCTTAGCGGGAGCGTGGAGACCCAGTACTTC.

V gene TRBV9 combines with J gene TRBJ2-2; possible D gene TRBD1, 6 bases. Per germline, CDR1 SGDLS and CDR2 YYNGEE. V was pared by 3 bases and J by 4 bases, with 16 bases between. CDR3 length: 16 amino acids. The CDR3 sequence is CASSAPGDLGTGELFF. DNA for the CDR3: TGTGCCAGCAGCGCCCCAGGGGATTTAGGCACCGGGGAGCTGTTTTTT.

In regard to this clone: A read error is the likely source, as a far larger clone sits one nucleotide away. The chain joins TRBV2 to TRBJ2-7, with TRBD2 identical over 11 bases. Germline V gene data show CDR1 as SNHLY and CDR2 as FYNNEI. This CDR3 spans 15 amino acids. CDR3 sequence (DNA): TGTGCCACACCCGGGGCTAGCGGGAGGTCCTACGAGCAGCACTTC. It translates to CATPGASGRSYEQHF. Full variable domain (missing parts from reference TRBV2 and TRBJ2-7): EPEVTQTPSHQVTQMGQEVILRCVPISNHLYFYWYRQILGQKVEFLVSFYNNEISEKSEIFDDQFSVERPDGSNFTLKIRSTKLEDSAMYFCATPGASGRSYEQHFGPGTRLTVT.

The rearrangement links TRBV6-6 to TRBJ2-7, with D perhaps TRBD1 (6 bases). The CDR3 contains 11 residues. Germline CDR1 is MNHNY and CDR2 is SVGAGI (reference sequence). V was cut by 10 bases and J by 3 bases, with 10 bases left in between. The CDR3 sequence: CATSQGYEQYF. The CDR3 coding sequence is TGTGCCACCTCACAGGGCTACGAGCAGTACTTC.

The CDR3 sequence is CASSRTFIQETQYF. The CDR3 bases are TGTGCCAGCAGCCGCACGTTCATACAAGAGACCCAGTACTTC. The rearrangement links TRBV7-2 to TRBJ2-5, with D hard to call. The germline V gene encodes CDR1 SGHTA and CDR2 FQGNSA. This CDR3 comprises 14 residues. V lost 5 bases to trimming and J lost 2 bases, with 12 bases between them.

The chain joins TRBV7-8 to TRBJ2-7; 9 positions match TRBD2. This CDR3 has 15 amino acids. The germline V gene encodes CDR1 SGHVS and CDR2 FQNEAQ. Germline trimming cut 5 bases from V and 1 base from J; bases unmatched to any gene: 6. The CDR3 DNA follows: TGTGCCAGCAGCCCCCGACTAGCGGCTTCCTACGAGCAGTACTTC. Its protein is CASSPRLAASYEQYF.

V and J are TRBV6-5 and TRBJ2-2, with 8 bases lining up with TRBD1. The CDR3 consists of 14 residues. V gave up 5 bases and J gave up 6 bases; unmatched junction bases: 5. The V gene's germline CDR1 is MNHEY and CDR2 SVGAGI. The CDR3 protein is CASSRQGRAGELFF. DNA of the CDR3: TGTGCCAGCAGTCGACAGGGGCGCGCCGGGGAGCTGTTTTTT.

This clone was detected only a few times. This chain connects TRBV18 to TRBJ2-7, with no clear D. The V gene lost 3 bases and the J gene lost 0 bases, with 15 bases spanning the gap. This CDR3 has 16 residues. Germline V gene lookup returns CDR1 KGHSH and CDR2 LQKENI. For the CDR3, the DNA is TGTGCCAGCTCACCCGGTCGTCGTGTCGACTCCTACGAGCAGTACTTC. It is translated as CASSPGRRVDSYEQYF.

The chain couples TRBV29-1 to TRBJ2-7; TRBD1 matches at 9 bases. The CDR3 consists of 13 residues. V was pared by 2 bases and J by 4 bases, with 3 bases of the junction left unmatched. Germline-derived CDR1 and CDR2 are SQVTM and ANQGSEA. This chain's CDR3 is CSVELDRGYEQYF. CDR3 bases: TGCAGCGTTGAACTGGACAGGGGTTACGAGCAGTACTTC.

A remark on this clone: This likely stems from a read error, as it lies one base from a far larger clone. At the DNA level, this CDR3 is encoded by other sequences in the same sample as well. The chain uses TRBV29-1 and TRBJ2-7; possible D gene TRBD2, 6 bases. The CDR3 extends over 12 amino acids. V was cut by 7 bases and J by 2 bases, with 12 bases left in between. Germline CDR1 and CDR2: SQVTM and ANQGSEA. CDR3: CSARDGTYEQYF. The CDR3 DNA reads TGCAGCGCGCGGGACGGGACCTACGAGCAGTACTTC.

This clone is a singleton in its sample. The genes are TRBV11-2 and TRBJ2-7; D remains unclear. The germline CDR1 and CDR2 sequences are SGHAT and FQNNGV. Deletions cut 5 bases from V and 6 bases from J, with 11 bases between. The CDR3 is 12 residues long. In DNA, the CDR3 is TGTGCCAGCAGCCTATGGAGTGGCGAGCAGTACTTC. Protein product: CASSLWSGEQYF.

The chain links TRBV2 to TRBJ2-7; tentative D call: TRBD1 (6 bases). Germline CDR1 is SNHLY and CDR2 is FYNNEI. The CDR3 sequence is 14 residues long. Trimming stripped 2 bases from V and 4 bases from J, with 12 bases between. The CDR3 nucleotides read TGTGCCAGCAGTGAACAGGGGAAAGGGTACGAGCAGTACTTC. This codes for CASSEQGKGYEQYF.

The chain employs TRBV2 and TRBJ2-2; 8 positions agree with TRBD1. J gave up 2 bases and V 6 bases, and 5 bases lay outside the gene matches. The CDR3 extends over 15 amino acids. Germline loops: CDR1 SNHLY, CDR2 FYNNEI. The CDR3: CASRAGGGNTGELFF. The CDR3 DNA reads as TGTGCCAGCAGGGCAGGGGGCGGAAACACCGGGGAGCTGTTTTTT.